Listed below are T cell receptor beta chains from one sample, sequenced in a study of T cell repertoires in cytomegalovirus infection. No antigen is known for these receptors. A single record per CDR3 protein comes from TCRdb applying MiXCR to the reads. The top ten hold 34% of the sample, which has around 130,000 distinct CDR3 sequences, roughly a quarter seen once. The specimen was PBMCs, sequenced either directly or after in vitro stimulation (not recorded which). These TCRs come from a human donor in good health (CMV status not recorded). Some clones in this sample may be carry-over from other donors' samples. CDR3s include the opening cysteine and the closing phenylalanine or tryptophan. The order of the fields is clone size, D gene, J gene, V gene, CDR3 protein, CDR3 DNA. The D gene is left open where the match is weak. Size values are once, few and many counts, or a class for expanded clones, and some rows have none.

>few|TRBD2|TRBJ2-7|TRBV7-9
CASSSAGDRYEQYF
TGTGCCAGCAGCTCGGCGGGAGACCGCTACGAGCAGTACTTC
>.|.|TRBJ1-5|TRBV19
CASSIQLGPSQPQHF
TGTGCCAGTAGTATCCAGCTAGGACCCAGTCAGCCCCAGCATTTT
>few|.|TRBJ1-1|TRBV6-2/TRBV6-3
CASINRYTEAFF
TGTGCCAGCATTAACAGATACACTGAAGCTTTCTTT
>few|TRBD2|TRBJ2-1|TRBV4-3
CASSRMGGSRDEQFF
TGCGCCAGCAGCCGCATGGGCGGGAGTCGCGATGAGCAGTTCTTC
>.|.|TRBJ2-3|TRBV7-6
CASSYDLSTDTQYF
TGTGCCAGCAGCTATGACCTGAGCACAGATACGCAGTATTTT
>once|.|TRBJ2-7|TRBV20-1
CSASRPGANEQYF
TGCAGTGCTAGTAGGCCGGGAGCCAACGAGCAGTACTTC
>few|.|TRBJ1-6|TRBV7-2
CASSSRIKGSVSPLHF
TGTGCCAGCAGCTCCCGGATCAAGGGGAGTGTTTCACCCCTCCACTTT
>few|TRBD1|TRBJ1-2|TRBV3-1
CASTHRQGNYGYTF
TGTGCCAGCACCCATCGACAGGGCAACTATGGCTACACCTTC
>.|TRBD2|TRBJ2-3|TRBV4-1
CASSSPIAGGTTDTQYF
TGCGCCAGCAGCTCACCAATAGCGGGAGGGACGACAGATACGCAGTATTTT
>few|.|TRBJ1-2|TRBV6-5
CASSRWTETGYTF
TGTGCCAGCAGCCGTTGGACGGAGACGGGCTACACCTTC
>many|.|TRBJ2-7|TRBV28
CASSQNAGQAYEQYF
TGTGCCAGCAGCCAAAACGCGGGACAAGCCTACGAGCAGTACTTC
>.|TRBD1|TRBJ1-1|TRBV19
CASSMSTGWGTEAFF
TGTGCCAGTAGTATGTCGACAGGGTGGGGCACTGAAGCTTTCTTT
>few|.|TRBJ1-5|TRBV6-6
CASRNGGASNQPQHF
TGTGCCAGCAGAAACGGGGGGGCAAGCAATCAGCCCCAGCATTTT
>many|.|TRBJ2-1|TRBV7-2
CASSPSGNEQFF
TGTGCCAGCAGTCCAAGCGGCAATGAGCAGTTCTTC
>few|.|TRBJ1-4|TRBV7-7
CASSPGKGGKLFF
TGTGCCAGCAGCCCAGGGAAGGGGGGGAAACTGTTTTTT
>few|TRBD1|TRBJ2-7|TRBV18
CASSPPGQGGHEQYF
TGTGCCAGCTCACCACCGGGACAGGGGGGCCACGAGCAGTACTTC
>many|.|TRBJ2-3|TRBV20-1
CSARDWLAGRTDTQYF
TGCAGTGCTAGAGATTGGCTAGCTGGGCGCACAGATACGCAGTATTTT
>few|.|TRBJ2-2|TRBV6-1
CASRIRGDTGELFF
TGTGCCAGCAGGATTCGGGGAGACACCGGGGAGCTGTTTTTT
>many|TRBD1|TRBJ2-3|TRBV6-2/TRBV6-3
CASSSDRDGRDTQYF
TGTGCCAGCAGTTCGGACAGGGATGGACGAGATACGCAGTATTTT
>.|TRBD2|TRBJ2-1|TRBV5-1
CASSLALAGGQFF
TGCGCCAGCAGCTTGGCCCTAGCGGGAGGGCAGTTCTTC
>many|.|TRBJ2-1|TRBV27
CASSPKPFGYNEQFF
TGTGCCAGCAGTCCAAAACCATTCGGCTACAATGAGCAGTTCTTC
>few|.|TRBJ1-2|TRBV24-1
CATSDEGEWYTF
TGTGCCACCAGTGATGAAGGGGAATGGTACACCTTC
>.|TRBD2|TRBJ2-1|TRBV20-1
CSARGLAGVNEQFF
TGCAGTGCTAGGGGACTAGCGGGAGTGAATGAGCAGTTCTTC
>.|.|TRBJ2-2|TRBV28
CASFGVEHSTGELFF
TGTGCCAGCTTTGGGGTAGAGCACAGCACCGGGGAGCTGTTTTTT
>once|.|TRBJ2-1|TRBV20-1
CSAREPSPHEQFF
TGCAGTGCTAGAGAGCCTAGTCCCCATGAGCAGTTCTTC
>many|.|TRBJ1-1|TRBV7-2
CASSSGDRYTEAFF
TGTGCCAGCAGCTCAGGGGACCGGTACACTGAAGCTTTCTTT
>once|TRBD2|TRBJ2-1|TRBV9
CASSVDSGPPDEQFF
TGTGCCAGCAGCGTAGATAGCGGGCCGCCAGATGAGCAGTTCTTC
>.|.|TRBJ2-7|TRBV9
CASSVGPGYEQYF
TGTGCCAGCAGCGTAGGACCGGGCTACGAGCAGTACTTC
>.|TRBD1|TRBJ2-3|TRBV5-5
CASTQDRFTDTQYF
TGTGCCAGCACCCAGGACAGGTTCACAGATACGCAGTATTTT
>.|.|TRBJ2-1|TRBV6-2/TRBV6-3
CASWRGYNEQFF
TGTGCCAGCTGGCGAGGATACAATGAGCAGTTCTTC
>once|TRBD2|TRBJ2-1|TRBV4-2
CASSQDKGVGLAGAGDEQFF
TGTGCCAGCAGCCAAGATAAGGGCGTGGGACTAGCGGGAGCGGGGGATGAGCAGTTCTTC
>few|.|TRBJ2-4|TRBV11-3
CASSLEALGHIQYF
TGTGCCAGCAGCTTAGAGGCGTTGGGTCACATTCAGTACTTC
>few|TRBD1|TRBJ2-1|TRBV5-6
CASSLGGQGDYNEQFF
TGTGCCAGCAGCTTGGGGGGACAGGGGGATTACAATGAGCAGTTCTTC
>many|.|TRBJ1-3|TRBV12-3/TRBV12-4
CASSLDLGNTIYF
TGTGCCAGCAGTTTGGACCTCGGAAACACCATATATTTT
>few|.|TRBJ2-1|TRBV5-1
CASSLAQLRYNEQFF
TGCGCCAGCAGCTTGGCCCAGCTACGATACAATGAGCAGTTCTTC
>.|TRBD2|TRBJ2-1|TRBV28
CASSASGRAWYNEQFF
TGTGCCAGCAGCGCTAGCGGGAGGGCCTGGTATAATGAGCAGTTCTTC
>few|.|TRBJ1-6|TRBV30
CAWSPTYNSPLHF
TGTGCCTGGAGTCCGACATACAATTCACCCCTCCACTTT
>few|.|TRBJ2-5|TRBV11-2
CASSLMGGQETQYF
TGTGCCAGCAGCTTAATGGGTGGCCAAGAGACCCAGTACTTC
>.|.|TRBJ2-2|TRBV30
CAWSAGVTGGDTGELFF
TGTGCCTGGAGCGCGGGGGTGACAGGCGGGGACACCGGGGAGCTGTTTTTT
>many|TRBD1|TRBJ2-1|TRBV14
CASSPVDGTAQFF
TGTGCCAGCAGCCCGGTCGACGGGACAGCGCAGTTCTTC
>many|.|TRBJ2-7|TRBV7-2
CASSLEQVLTYEQYF
TGTGCCAGCAGCTTAGAACAGGTGCTTACCTACGAGCAGTACTTC
>.|.|TRBJ2-7|TRBV28
CASSLGPREQYF
TGTGCCAGCAGTTTGGGCCCCAGGGAGCAGTACTTC
>few|TRBD1|TRBJ1-4|TRBV7-6
CASSFMSRDRVGEKLFF
TGTGCCAGCAGCTTCATGTCCCGGGACAGGGTTGGTGAAAAACTGTTTTTT